Listed below are T cell receptor beta chains from one sample, sequenced in a study of blood T cells in healthy people across ages. TCRdb re-derived calls from the 5' RACE reads in MiXCR, one entry per CDR3 protein. This sample yields about 640,000 distinct CDR3 sequences, of which roughly three fifths are seen a single time; around 37% belongs to the top ten. The sequencing sample was made of blood. Receptor source: a man aged 55 to 69 in good health. Each CDR3 is given with its conserved first and last residue.

TRBJ2-1 TRBV9 16 CASSVGPGTGYNEQFF
TRBJ2-4 TRBV6-5 15 CASSLSGVAKNIQYF
TRBJ2-5 TRBV10-2 13 CASGAAGGETQYF
TRBJ2-1 TRBV4-2 17 CASSQDSLTSGGDEQFF
TRBJ2-1 TRBV3-1 15 CASSLGPHPANEQFF
TRBJ2-1 TRBV6-1 12 CASTPGINEQFF
TRBJ2-1 TRBV6-2/TRBV6-3 16 CASSSLGAGGYNEQFF
TRBJ2-7 TRBV6-1 13 CASSDWGVYEQYF
TRBJ1-4 TRBV5-1 17 CASSLGGQGGGPEKLFF
TRBJ1-6 TRBV14 13 CASSQYRVSPLHF
TRBJ2-7 TRBV5-1 15 CASRIRQGGSYEQYF
TRBJ1-2 TRBV2 13 CAGRGDILYGYTF
TRBJ2-1 TRBV29-1 14 CSVKPGQGAFEQFF
TRBJ2-1 TRBV12-3/TRBV12-4 15 CASTPGLSSYNEQFF
TRBJ2-1 TRBV12-3/TRBV12-4 16 CASSLVRGGAYNEQFF
TRBJ2-5 TRBV6-5 16 CASSYSTGQGQETQYF
TRBJ1-6 TRBV2 15 CASARAVRGNSPLHF
TRBJ1-2 TRBV29-1 12 CSGIDGNYGYTF
TRBJ2-5 TRBV6-5 13 CASTRATQETQYF
TRBJ1-2 TRBV20-1 11 CSAGGANGYTF
NA TRBV20-1 13 CSASRQDQYEQYF
TRBJ2-1 TRBV20-1 12 CSARDSWLEQFF
TRBJ1-6 TRBV3-1 17 CASSQGAGRLDNSPLHF
TRBJ2-5 TRBV10-2 13 CASSELSVETQYF
TRBJ1-5 TRBV20-1 15 CSARGSPYSNQPQHF
TRBJ1-3 TRBV3-1 16 CASSQDSGRIGNTIYF
NA TRBV20-1 14 CSASQDRGVSEQYF
TRBJ2-5 TRBV20-1 16 CSARDWASGVGETQYF
TRBJ2-5 TRBV5-1 15 CASSLGRPTPEEQYF
TRBJ2-1 TRBV4-2 18 CASSQKGSGALSYNEQFF
TRBJ1-1 TRBV7-2 13 CASSSPGLAEAFF
TRBJ1-5 TRBV10-1 13 CASSHDGDQPQHF
TRBJ1-5 TRBV5-8 17 CASSRLPGGSSNQPQHF
TRBJ2-2 TRBV20-1 15 CSARDSGGHTGELFF
TRBJ2-5 TRBV7-9 15 CASSSGGRVQETQYF
TRBJ2-1 TRBV3-1 15 CASSQPGQGTNEQFF
TRBJ2-7 TRBV9 14 CASSPGQGKREQYF
TRBJ2-1 TRBV5-1 13 CASSVYRVDEQFF